The 20 T cell receptor beta chains below were found in one sample sequenced in a study of T cells in Graves' hyperthyroidism and ophthalmopathy (dated by TCRdb to about 2019). Libraries were prepared through multiplex PCR. TCRdb lists the instrument as Illumina HiSeq 2000. TCR beta CDR3 regions were amplified from RNA transcripts. The TCR CDR3 was subjected to a first round of RT-PCR using the HTBI primer set and the Qiagen OneStep RT-PCR kit. The public sequencing data were trimmed at Q25 with fastp and processed into clonotypes with MiXCR by TCRdb, which kept only in-frame beta chains. Each CDR3 protein gets just one entry, which takes the most common genes and DNA from the rows behind it. Present in this sample are roughly 560,000 distinct CDR3 sequences, approximately 15% of which were seen just once. Roughly 4.3% of the sample belongs to the ten largest clones. Specimen: blood. The source is a woman in her thirties or forties with Graves' ophthalmopathy.

This clonotype was counted at least ten times. The chain joins TRBV30 to TRBJ1-2; D unclear. Germline assignment: CDR1 GTSNPN and CDR2 SVGIG (reference sequence). V dropped 5 bases and J dropped 5 bases, with 9 bases sitting between them. This CDR3 has 11 amino acids. The CDR3 loop is CAWGREYGYTF. For the CDR3, the DNA is TGTGCCTGGGGAAGGGAGTATGGCTACACCTTC.

This clonotype was detected ten times or more. The CDR3 protein is CASSSQGPYGYTF. The DNA of the CDR3 is TGTGCCAGCAGTTCCCAGGGACCCTATGGCTACACCTTC. The chain joins TRBV27 to TRBJ1-2; a possible D gene is TRBD1 (5 bases). The germline gives CDR1 MNHEY, CDR2 SMNVEV (reference sequence). V lost 4 bases and J lost 4, with 10 bases in between. CDR3 length: 13 amino acids.

The table lists this clonotype with a few counts. The chain has TRBV18 and TRBJ2-7, with 8 positions matching TRBD2. The CDR3 is 14 amino acids. The germline V gene encodes CDR1 KGHSH and CDR2 LQKENI. V gave up 3 bases and J gave up 5 bases; unmatched junction bases: 6. The CDR3 here is CASSPGLAAHEQYF. CDR3 coding DNA: TGTGCCAGCTCACCCGGACTAGCAGCCCACGAGCAGTACTTC.

The sample holds a few counts of this clonotype. The J gene is TRBJ1-5, the V gene TRBV12-5; 8 bases map to TRBD1. Looked up from germline, CDR1 is LGHNT and CDR2 is FRNRAP. With 2 bases clipped from V and 4 bases from J, the junction kept 16 bases outside the gene matches. This CDR3 has 19 residues. The CDR3 reads CASGLSPPPRDRPNQPQHF. CDR3 sequence (DNA): TGTGCTAGTGGTTTGTCACCCCCCCCCCGGGACAGGCCTAATCAGCCCCAGCATTTT.

In its sample, this clonotype was seen a few times. The J gene is TRBJ2-7, the V gene TRBV5-4; maybe TRBD2 (6 bases). Trimming cost V 2 bases and J 2 bases, with 17 bases left between them. The CDR3 extends over 16 amino acids. Germline-derived CDR1 and CDR2 are SGHNT and YYREEE (reference sequence). The CDR3 loop is CASSFGPDGGTYEQYF. CDR3 in DNA: TGTGCCAGCAGCTTCGGCCCAGACGGGGGTACCTACGAGCAGTACTTC.

This rearrangement joins TRBV30 to TRBJ2-7; D assignment may be TRBD1 or TRBD2 (6 bases each). The CDR3 totals 14 residues. Trimming took 8 bases from V and 7 from J, leaving 24 bases between them. Germline values: CDR1 GTSNPN, CDR2 SVGIG (reference sequence). CDR3 amino acids: CARQGLGGVREQYF. CDR3 bases: TGTGCCCGCCAGGGGCTGGGGGGAGTAAGAGAGCAGTACTTC.

This clonotype was seen at least ten times. The chain is built from TRBV30 and TRBJ2-5, with TRBD2 matching over 7 bases. Trimming cost V 2 bases and J 5 bases; bases outside gene matches: 11. The CDR3 has 15 amino acids. CDR1 is GTSNPN, CDR2 SVGIG, per germline (reference sequence). CDR3 DNA: TGTGCCTGGAGTCGTAGGGGAGGGCCTTGGGAGACCCAGTACTTC. Its translation: CAWSRRGGPWETQYF.

This clonotype was detected many times. The chain uses TRBV28 and TRBJ2-5; D is unclear. CDR3 length: 13 residues. The ends were cut back, 6 bases at V and 3 bases at J, with 11 bases in the middle. Looked up from germline, CDR1 is MDHEN and CDR2 is SYDVKM. Here the CDR3 reads CASRFVQKETQYF. CDR3 nucleotide sequence: TGTGCCAGCAGATTCGTCCAGAAAGAGACCCAGTACTTC.

This clonotype was seen repeatedly, ten times or more. The genes are TRBV12-3 or TRBV12-4 and TRBJ1-1; a possible D gene is TRBD1 (5 bases). The CDR3 is made up of 13 amino acids. The V end was cut by 3 bases, the J end by 6 bases, with 11 bases between. This chain's CDR3 is CASSLQGGAEAFF. The DNA for the CDR3 is TGTGCCAGCAGTTTGCAGGGAGGGGCTGAAGCTTTCTTT.

At least ten counts were recorded for this clonotype. V and J are TRBV6-1 and TRBJ2-7; the D is unclear. The CDR3 length is 14 residues. V was pared by 7 bases and J by 5 bases, with 18 bases between. Germline loops: CDR1 MNHNS, CDR2 SASEGT. CDR3 protein: CASTDNPRGHEQYF. CDR3 nucleotides: TGTGCCAGCACTGATAATCCTCGCGGCCACGAGCAGTACTTC.

This chain joins TRBV9 and TRBJ2-7; a weak D match, TRBD1 (6 bases). Trimming removed 0 bases from V and 0 bases from J, with 7 bases in between. This CDR3 spans 14 amino acids. The germline CDR1 and CDR2 sequences are SGDLS and YYNGEE. CDR3 DNA sequence: TGTGCCAGCAGCGTAGGGGGGCCCTCCTACGAGCAGTACTTC. It is translated as CASSVGGPSYEQYF.

Many counts were recorded for this clonotype. This chain links TRBV7-3 with TRBJ2-2; D remains ambiguous. This CDR3 spans 15 amino acids. V lost 0 bases, J lost 6 bases, and 11 bases lay in between. Looked up from germline, CDR1 is SGHTA and CDR2 is FQGTGA. Here the CDR3 reads CASSLTAVPPGELFF. CDR3 DNA sequence: TGTGCCAGCAGCTTAACCGCGGTCCCCCCCGGGGAGCTGTTTTTT.

This chain connects TRBV20-1 to TRBJ2-7; D is possibly TRBD2 (6 bases). Germline values: CDR1 DFQATT, CDR2 SNEGSKA (reference sequence). The CDR3 extends over 18 amino acids. V was cut by 1 base and J by 0 bases, with 22 bases left in between. CDR3 sequence (DNA): TGCAGTGCTAGAGGTGAGACTAGAGTACCCAGGAGCTCCTACGAGCAGTACTTC. Translation gives CSARGETRVPRSSYEQYF.

The CDR3 loop reads CASSLPWGGVYEQYF. The CDR3 DNA sequence: TGTGCCAGCAGCTTACCCTGGGGGGGCGTCTACGAGCAGTACTTC. The chain recombines TRBV11-3 with TRBJ2-7; tentative D call: TRBD2 (7 bases). Trimming shortened V by 2 bases and J by 3 bases, and 14 bases separated the two germline ends. The CDR3 extends over 15 amino acids. Germline CDR1 SGHNT, CDR2 YENEEA.

This clonotype was counted between two and nine times. This chain joins TRBV11-2 and TRBJ2-2, with D uncertain. V was cut by 0 bases and J by 0 bases, with 11 bases left in between. CDR1 and CDR2 from the germline V gene are SGHAT and FQNNGV. The CDR3 length is 17 residues. DNA of the CDR3: TGTGCCAGCAGCTTAGATTTGCGACTCCCGAACACCGGGGAGCTGTTTTTT. It translates to CASSLDLRLPNTGELFF.

This chain connects TRBV12-3 or TRBV12-4 to TRBJ2-2; 8 bases line up with TRBD1. The CDR3 has 13 residues. V dropped 10 bases and J dropped 6; count of bases not matched to a gene: 7. CDR3 protein: CANKRQGPGELFF. In DNA, the CDR3 is TGTGCCAACAAACGACAGGGGCCCGGGGAGCTGTTTTTT.

Ten or more counts support this clonotype. This chain joins TRBV5-6 and TRBJ1-1; no clear D gene. V shed 4 bases and J shed 10 bases, with 14 bases lying between them. Germline CDR1 and CDR2: SGHDT and YYEEEE. The CDR3 loop spans 12 amino acids. The CDR3 region has the DNA TGTGCCAGCAGCCCTGGGGTGGCTCGAGCTTTCTTT. Protein: CASSPGVARAFF.

The V call is TRBV2, the J call TRBJ1-1, with D uncertain. Germline V gene sequence: CDR1 SNHLY, CDR2 FYNNEI. Trimming cost V 6 bases and J 9 bases, with 14 bases left between them. The CDR3 totals 12 residues. The CDR3 sequence: CASRAQIGKAFF. The CDR3 DNA sequence: TGTGCCAGCAGGGCCCAGATCGGAAAAGCTTTCTTT.

This clonotype has a count of ten or more. The rearrangement links TRBV11-1 to TRBJ2-7; D is possibly TRBD2 (6 bases). Looked up from germline, CDR1 is SGHAT and CDR2 is FQDESV (reference sequence). Deletions cut 3 bases from V and 5 bases from J, with 23 bases between. The CDR3 totals 17 residues. The CDR3 DNA reads TGTGCCAGCAGCTTCGCCCGTCTCCCGGGACTGAAAAACGAGCAGTACTTC. Translated, it gives CASSFARLPGLKNEQYF.

This clonotype was detected many times. The gene calls are TRBV12-3 or TRBV12-4 and TRBJ2-2; 7 bases match TRBD1. V shed 6 bases and J 7 bases; nucleotides not matched to a gene: 8. The CDR3 loop spans 14 amino acids. The chain's CDR3 is CASRTGTALGELFF. In nucleotides, the CDR3 is TGTGCCAGCAGAACCGGGACAGCCCTCGGGGAGCTGTTTTTT.